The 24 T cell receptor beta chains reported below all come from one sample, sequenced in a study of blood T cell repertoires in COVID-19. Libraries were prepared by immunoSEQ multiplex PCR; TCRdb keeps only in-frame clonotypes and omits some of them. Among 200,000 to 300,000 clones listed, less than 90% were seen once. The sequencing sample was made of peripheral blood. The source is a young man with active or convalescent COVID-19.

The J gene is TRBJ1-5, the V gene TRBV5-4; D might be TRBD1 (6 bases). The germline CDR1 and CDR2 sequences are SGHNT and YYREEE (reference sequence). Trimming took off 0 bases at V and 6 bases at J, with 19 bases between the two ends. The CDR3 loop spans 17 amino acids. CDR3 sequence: CASSLGPPGHQSQPQHF. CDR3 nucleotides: TGTGCCAGCAGCTTGGGGCCCCCGGGACATCAGTCTCAGCCCCAGCATTTT.

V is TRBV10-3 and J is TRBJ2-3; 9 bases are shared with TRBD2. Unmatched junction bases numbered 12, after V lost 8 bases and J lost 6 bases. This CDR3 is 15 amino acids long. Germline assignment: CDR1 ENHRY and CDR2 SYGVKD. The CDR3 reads CAISTSGGHGDTQYF. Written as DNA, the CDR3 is TGTGCCATCTCTACCAGCGGGGGGCACGGGGATACGCAGTATTTT.

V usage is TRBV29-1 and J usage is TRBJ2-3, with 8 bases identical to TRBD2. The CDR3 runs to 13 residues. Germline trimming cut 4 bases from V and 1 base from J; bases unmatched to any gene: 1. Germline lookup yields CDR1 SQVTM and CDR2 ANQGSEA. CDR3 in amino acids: CSVAGGGTDTQYF. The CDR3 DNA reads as TGCAGCGTTGCGGGGGGGGGCACAGATACGCAGTATTTT.

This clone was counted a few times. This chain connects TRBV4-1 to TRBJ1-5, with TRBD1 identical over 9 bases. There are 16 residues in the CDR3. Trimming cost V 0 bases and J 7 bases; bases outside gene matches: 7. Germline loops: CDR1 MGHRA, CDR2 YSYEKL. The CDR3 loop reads CASSQEGQGVGQPQHF. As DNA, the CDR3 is TGCGCCAGCAGCCAAGAGGGACAGGGAGTAGGGCAGCCCCAGCATTTT.

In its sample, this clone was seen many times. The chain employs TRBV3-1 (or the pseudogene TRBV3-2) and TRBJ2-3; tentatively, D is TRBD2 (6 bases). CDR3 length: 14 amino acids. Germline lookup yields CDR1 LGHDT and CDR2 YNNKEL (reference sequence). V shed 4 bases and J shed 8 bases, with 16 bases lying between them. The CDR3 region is CASSPNLALATQYF. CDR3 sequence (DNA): TGTGCCAGCAGCCCTAACCTAGCGCTCGCTACGCAGTATTTT.

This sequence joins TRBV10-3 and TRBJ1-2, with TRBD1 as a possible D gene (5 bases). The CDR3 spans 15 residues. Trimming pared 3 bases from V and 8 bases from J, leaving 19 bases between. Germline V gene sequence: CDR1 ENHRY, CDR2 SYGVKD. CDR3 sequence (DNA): TGTGCCATCAGTGAAGGACAATTGGTACCTAACGGCTACACCTTC. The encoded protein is CAISEGQLVPNGYTF.

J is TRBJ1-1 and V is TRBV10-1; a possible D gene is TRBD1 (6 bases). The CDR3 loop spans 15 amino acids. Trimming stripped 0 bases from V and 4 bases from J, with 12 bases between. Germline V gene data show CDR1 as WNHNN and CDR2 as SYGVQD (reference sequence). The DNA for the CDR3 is TGCGCCAGCAGTGAGTCAGGGGGGGTAGGCACTGAAGCTTTCTTT. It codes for CASSESGGVGTEAFF.

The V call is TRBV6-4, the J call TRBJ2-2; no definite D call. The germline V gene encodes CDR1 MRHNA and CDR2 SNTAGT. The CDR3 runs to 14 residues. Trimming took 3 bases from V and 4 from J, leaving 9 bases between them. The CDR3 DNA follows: TGTGCCAGCAGTGAGTCAGATTTCACCGGGGAGCTGTTTTTT. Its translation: CASSESDFTGELFF.

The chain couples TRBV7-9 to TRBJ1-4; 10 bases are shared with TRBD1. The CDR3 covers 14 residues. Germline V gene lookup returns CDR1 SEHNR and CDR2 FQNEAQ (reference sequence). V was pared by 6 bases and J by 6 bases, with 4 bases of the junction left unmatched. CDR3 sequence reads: CASRYGTGDEKLFF. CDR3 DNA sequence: TGTGCCAGCAGATATGGGACAGGGGATGAAAAACTGTTTTTT.

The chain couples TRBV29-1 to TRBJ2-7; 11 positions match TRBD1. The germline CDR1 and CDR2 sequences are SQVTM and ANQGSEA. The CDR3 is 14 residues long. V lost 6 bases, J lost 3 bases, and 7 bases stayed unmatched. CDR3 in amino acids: CSVEMGQGDYEQYF. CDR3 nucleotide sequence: TGCAGCGTAGAGATGGGACAGGGGGACTACGAGCAGTACTTC.

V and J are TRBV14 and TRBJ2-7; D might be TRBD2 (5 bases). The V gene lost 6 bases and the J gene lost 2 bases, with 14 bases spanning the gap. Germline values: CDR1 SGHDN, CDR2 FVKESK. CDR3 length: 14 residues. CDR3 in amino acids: CASSSRPGTYEQYF. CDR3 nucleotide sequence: TGTGCCAGCAGTTCCCGTCCGGGGACCTACGAGCAGTACTTC.

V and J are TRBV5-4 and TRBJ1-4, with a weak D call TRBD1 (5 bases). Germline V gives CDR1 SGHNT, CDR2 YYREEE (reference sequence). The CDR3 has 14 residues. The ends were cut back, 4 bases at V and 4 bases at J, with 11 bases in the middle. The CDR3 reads CASSLDRHNEKLFF. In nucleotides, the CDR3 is TGTGCCAGCAGCCTAGACAGACATAATGAAAAACTGTTTTTT.

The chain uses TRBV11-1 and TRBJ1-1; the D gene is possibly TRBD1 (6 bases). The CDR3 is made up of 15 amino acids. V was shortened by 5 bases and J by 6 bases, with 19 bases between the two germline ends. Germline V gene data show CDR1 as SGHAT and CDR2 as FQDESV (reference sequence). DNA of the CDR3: TGTGCCAGCAGCAAGCAAGGGGGATTAATCGCTGAAGCTTTCTTT. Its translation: CASSKQGGLIAEAFF.

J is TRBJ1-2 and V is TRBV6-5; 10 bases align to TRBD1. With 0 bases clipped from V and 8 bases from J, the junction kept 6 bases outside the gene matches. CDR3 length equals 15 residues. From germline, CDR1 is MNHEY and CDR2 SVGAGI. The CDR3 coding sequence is TGTGCCAGCAGTTACTCAGGGACAGGGGAAGGAGGCTACACCTTC. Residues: CASSYSGTGEGGYTF.

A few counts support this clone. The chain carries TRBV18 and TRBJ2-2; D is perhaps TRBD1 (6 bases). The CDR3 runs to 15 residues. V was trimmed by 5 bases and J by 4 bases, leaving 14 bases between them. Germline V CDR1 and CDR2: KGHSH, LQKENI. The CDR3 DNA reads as TGTGCCAGCTCAGAGCTAGGGGGATCCACCGGGGAGCTGTTTTTT. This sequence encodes CASSELGGSTGELFF.

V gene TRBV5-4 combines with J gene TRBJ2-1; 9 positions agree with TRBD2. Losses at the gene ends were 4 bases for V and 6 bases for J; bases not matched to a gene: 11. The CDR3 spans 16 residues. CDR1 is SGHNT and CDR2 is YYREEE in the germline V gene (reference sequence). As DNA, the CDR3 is TGTGCCAGCAGCCTTCCGGGACTAGCTTTAGGCAATGAGCAGTTCTTC. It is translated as CASSLPGLALGNEQFF.

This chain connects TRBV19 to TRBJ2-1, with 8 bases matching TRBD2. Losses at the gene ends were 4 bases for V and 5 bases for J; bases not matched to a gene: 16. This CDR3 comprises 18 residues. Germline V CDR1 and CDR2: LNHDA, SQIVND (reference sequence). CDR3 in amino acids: CASSRGRGTRDRNNEQFF. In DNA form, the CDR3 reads TGTGCCAGTAGTAGGGGGCGGGGGACTAGGGATCGCAACAATGAGCAGTTCTTC. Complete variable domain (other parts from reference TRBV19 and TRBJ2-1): DGGITQSPKYLFRKEGQNVTLSCEQNLNHDAMYWYRQDPGQGLRLIYYSQIVNDFQKGDIAEGYSVSREKKESFPLTVTSAQKNPTAFYLCASSRGRGTRDRNNEQFFGPGTRLTVL.

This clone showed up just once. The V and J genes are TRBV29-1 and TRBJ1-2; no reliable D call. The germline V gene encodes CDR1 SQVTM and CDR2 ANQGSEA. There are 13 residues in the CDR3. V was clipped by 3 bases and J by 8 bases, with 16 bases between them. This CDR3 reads CSVDLADLRGYTF. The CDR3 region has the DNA TGCAGCGTTGACTTAGCAGACCTAAGAGGCTACACCTTC.

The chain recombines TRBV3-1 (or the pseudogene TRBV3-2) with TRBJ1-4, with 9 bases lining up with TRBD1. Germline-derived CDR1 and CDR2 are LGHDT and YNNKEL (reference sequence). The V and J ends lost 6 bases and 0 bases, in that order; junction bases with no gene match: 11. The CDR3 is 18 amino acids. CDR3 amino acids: CASSRAGTGTATNEKLFF. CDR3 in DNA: TGTGCCAGCAGTCGAGCCGGGACAGGGACCGCAACTAATGAAAAACTGTTTTTT.

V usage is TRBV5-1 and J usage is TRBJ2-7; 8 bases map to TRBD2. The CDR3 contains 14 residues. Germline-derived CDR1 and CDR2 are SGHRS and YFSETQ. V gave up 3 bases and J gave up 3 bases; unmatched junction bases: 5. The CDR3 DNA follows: TGCGCCAGCAGCTGGGACCGGGGGGGCTACGAGCAGTACTTC. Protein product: CASSWDRGGYEQYF.

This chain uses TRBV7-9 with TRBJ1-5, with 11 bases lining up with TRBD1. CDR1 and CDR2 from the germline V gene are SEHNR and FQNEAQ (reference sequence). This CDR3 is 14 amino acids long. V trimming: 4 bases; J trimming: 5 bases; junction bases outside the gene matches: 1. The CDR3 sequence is CASSSGQGDQPQHF. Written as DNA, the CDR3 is TGTGCCAGCAGCTCGGGACAGGGGGATCAGCCCCAGCATTTT.

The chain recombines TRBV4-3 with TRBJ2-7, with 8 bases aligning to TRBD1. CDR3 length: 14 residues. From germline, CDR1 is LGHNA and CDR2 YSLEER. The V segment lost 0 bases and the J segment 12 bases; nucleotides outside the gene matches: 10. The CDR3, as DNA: TGCGCCAGCAGCCAAGATCATGGTCGGACAGGGATGTACTTC. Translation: CASSQDHGRTGMYF.

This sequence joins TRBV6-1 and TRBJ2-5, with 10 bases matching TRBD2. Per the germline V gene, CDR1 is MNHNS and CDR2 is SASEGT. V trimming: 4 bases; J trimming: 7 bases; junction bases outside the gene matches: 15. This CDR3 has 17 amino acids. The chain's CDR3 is CASSGTSGRAGSGTQYF. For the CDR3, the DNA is TGTGCCAGCAGTGGGACTAGCGGACGGGCCGGATCGGGGACCCAGTACTTC.

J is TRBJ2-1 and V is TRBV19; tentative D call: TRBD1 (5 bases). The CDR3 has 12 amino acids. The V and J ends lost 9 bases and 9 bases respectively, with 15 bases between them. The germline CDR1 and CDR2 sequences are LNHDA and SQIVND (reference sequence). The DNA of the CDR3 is TGTGCCAGCTCAGCACCAGGGCTTGAGCAGTTCTTC. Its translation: CASSAPGLEQFF. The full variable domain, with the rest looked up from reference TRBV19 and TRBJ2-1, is DGGITQSPKYLFRKEGQNVTLSCEQNLNHDAMYWYRQDPGQGLRLIYYSQIVNDFQKGDIAEGYSVSREKKESFPLTVTSAQKNPTAFYLCASSAPGLEQFFGPGTRLTVL.